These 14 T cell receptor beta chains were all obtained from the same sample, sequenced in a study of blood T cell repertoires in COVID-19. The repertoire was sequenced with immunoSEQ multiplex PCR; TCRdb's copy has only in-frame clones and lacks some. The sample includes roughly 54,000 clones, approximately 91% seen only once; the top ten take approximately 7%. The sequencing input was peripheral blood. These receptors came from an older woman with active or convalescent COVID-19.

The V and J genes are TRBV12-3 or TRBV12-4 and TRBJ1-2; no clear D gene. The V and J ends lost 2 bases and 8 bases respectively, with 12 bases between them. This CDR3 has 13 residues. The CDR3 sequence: CASSLLGSEGYTF. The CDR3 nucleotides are TGTGCCAGCAGTTTACTGGGGAGCGAGGGCTACACCTTC.

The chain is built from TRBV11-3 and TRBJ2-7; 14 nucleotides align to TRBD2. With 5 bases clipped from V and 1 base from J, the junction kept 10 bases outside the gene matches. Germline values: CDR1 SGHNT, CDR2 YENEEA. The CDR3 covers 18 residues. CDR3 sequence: CASSLGTSGRTVSYEQYF. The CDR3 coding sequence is TGTGCCAGCAGCCTGGGGACTAGCGGGAGAACGGTTTCCTACGAGCAGTACTTC.

CDR3 region: CASSSRQGSYNEQFF. The CDR3 DNA reads as TGTGCCAGCAGCTCGCGACAGGGTTCCTACAATGAGCAGTTCTTC. This sequence joins TRBV7-9 and TRBJ2-1, with 7 bases aligning to TRBD1. V lost 4 bases, J lost 1 base, and 4 bases stayed unmatched. CDR1 SEHNR and CDR2 FQNEAQ come from the germline V gene (reference sequence). The CDR3 is 15 amino acids.

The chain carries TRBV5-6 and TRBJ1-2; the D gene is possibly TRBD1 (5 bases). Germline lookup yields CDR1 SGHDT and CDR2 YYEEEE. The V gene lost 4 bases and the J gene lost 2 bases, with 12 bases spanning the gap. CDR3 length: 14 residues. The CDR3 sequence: CASSPLGGNYGYTF. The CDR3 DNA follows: TGTGCCAGCAGCCCCCTGGGGGGGAACTATGGCTACACCTTC.

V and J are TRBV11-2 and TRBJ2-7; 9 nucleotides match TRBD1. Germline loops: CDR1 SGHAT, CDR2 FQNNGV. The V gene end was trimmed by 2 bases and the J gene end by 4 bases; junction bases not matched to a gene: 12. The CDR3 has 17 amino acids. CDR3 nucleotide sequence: TGTGCCAGCAGCTTATCTTTGGGACAGGGAAGTGTATACGAGCAGTACTTC. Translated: CASSLSLGQGSVYEQYF.

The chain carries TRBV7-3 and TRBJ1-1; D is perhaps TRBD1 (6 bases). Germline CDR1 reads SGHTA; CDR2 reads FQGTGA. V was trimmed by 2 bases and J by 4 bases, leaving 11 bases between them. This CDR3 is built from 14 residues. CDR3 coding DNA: TGTGCCAGCAGCTTACAGGGGATGGGCACTGAAGCTTTCTTT. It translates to CASSLQGMGTEAFF.

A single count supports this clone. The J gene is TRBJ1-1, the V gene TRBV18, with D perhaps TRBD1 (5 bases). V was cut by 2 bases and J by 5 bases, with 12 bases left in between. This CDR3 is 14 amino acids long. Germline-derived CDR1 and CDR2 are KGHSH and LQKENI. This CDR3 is CASSPSGGDTEAFF. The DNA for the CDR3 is TGTGCCAGCTCACCATCCGGGGGTGATACTGAAGCTTTCTTT.

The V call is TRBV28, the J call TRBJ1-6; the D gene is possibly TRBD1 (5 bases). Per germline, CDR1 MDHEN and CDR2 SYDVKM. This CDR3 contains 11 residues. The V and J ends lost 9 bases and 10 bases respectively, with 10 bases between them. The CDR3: CASTPGSPLHF. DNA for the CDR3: TGTGCCAGTACCCCAGGGTCACCCCTCCACTTT.

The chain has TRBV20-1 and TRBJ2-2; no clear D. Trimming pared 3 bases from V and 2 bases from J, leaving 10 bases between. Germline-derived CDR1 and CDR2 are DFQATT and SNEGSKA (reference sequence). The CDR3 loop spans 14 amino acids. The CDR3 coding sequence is TGCAGTGCTAGTAGGCAGGCAAACACCGGGGAGCTGTTTTTT. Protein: CSASRQANTGELFF.

This CDR3 is CATSTGGGVSSYEQYF. The CDR3 nucleotides read TGTGCCACCAGCACCGGAGGAGGGGTGAGCTCCTACGAGCAGTACTTC. The chain recombines TRBV15 with TRBJ2-7; D is possibly TRBD2 (6 bases). The CDR3 runs to 16 residues. V was clipped by 4 bases and J by 0 bases, with 16 bases between them. The germline CDR1 and CDR2 sequences are LNHNV and YYDKDF (reference sequence).

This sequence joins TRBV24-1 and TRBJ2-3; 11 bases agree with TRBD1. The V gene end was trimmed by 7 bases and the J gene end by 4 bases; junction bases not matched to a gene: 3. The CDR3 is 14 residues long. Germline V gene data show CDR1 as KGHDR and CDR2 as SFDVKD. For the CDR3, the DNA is TGTGCCACCAGGTCGGGACAGGGGGCAGATACGCAGTATTTT. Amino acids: CATRSGQGADTQYF.

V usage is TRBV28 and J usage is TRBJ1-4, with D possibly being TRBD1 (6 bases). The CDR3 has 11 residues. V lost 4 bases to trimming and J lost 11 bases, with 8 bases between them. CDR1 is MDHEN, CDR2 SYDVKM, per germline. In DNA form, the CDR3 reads TGTGCCAGCAGTTCAGGACAGAAACTGTTTTTT. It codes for CASSSGQKLFF.

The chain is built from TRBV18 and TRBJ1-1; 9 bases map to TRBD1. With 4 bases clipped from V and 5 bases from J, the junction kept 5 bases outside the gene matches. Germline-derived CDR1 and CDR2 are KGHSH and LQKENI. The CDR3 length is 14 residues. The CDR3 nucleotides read TGTGCCAGCTCACAGGGACAGGGTCGGACTGAAGCTTTCTTT. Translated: CASSQGQGRTEAFF.

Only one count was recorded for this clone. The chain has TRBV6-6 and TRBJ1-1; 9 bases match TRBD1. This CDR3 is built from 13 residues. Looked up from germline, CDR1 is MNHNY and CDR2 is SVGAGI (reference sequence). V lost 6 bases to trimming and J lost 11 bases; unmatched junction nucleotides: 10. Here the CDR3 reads CASSWHRGQDAFF. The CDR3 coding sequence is TGTGCCAGCAGCTGGCACAGGGGGCAGGACGCTTTCTTT.